This TCR beta chain originates from a study of T cells in Graves' hyperthyroidism and ophthalmopathy (dated by TCRdb to the late 2010s). Notes on the research overall: Peripheral blood was sampled at the time of initial diagnosis, prior to any treatment. To identify distinguishing TCR V-J signatures, a discovery cohort of 100 patients was used, comprising roughly 45 with Graves' ophthalmopathy and 57 with stable Graves' hyperthyroidism. Prospective prediction of ophthalmopathy was tested in an independent validation cohort of some 19 hyperthyroidism patients and around 16 patients who later progressed to ophthalmopathy. The roughly 91 discovery patients were randomly divided into training and test sets at a 7:3 ratio. In addition, the study compared T-cell repertoires in thyroid tissue and in blood from several Graves' hyperthyroidism patients. After sampling, hyperthyroidism patients received methimazole starting at 30 mg daily, and ophthalmopathy patients received high-dose intravenous methylprednisolone. According to the paper, TCR Vbeta CDR3 sequencing was carried out on some 140 peripheral blood samples, which came from fewer than 50 ophthalmopathy, around 75 hyperthyroidism and approximately 17 progressor patients.

TCR beta CDR3 regions were amplified from RNA transcripts. The TCR CDR3 was subjected to a first round of RT-PCR using the HTBI primer set and the Qiagen OneStep RT-PCR kit. Libraries were constructed in a second round of multiplex PCR, after which size selection and purification were carried out. Paired-end sequencing of the libraries was performed with 100 bp reads on an Illumina HiSeq2000. The authors' pipeline ran thus. SOAPnuke was used to process the raw data, removing reads that contained adapters or uncalled bases, had a mean Phred below 15, or lacked an exact match to the constant primer or identifier. High-quality paired reads were merged with COPE v1.2.5, and unique nucleotide sequences were defined as clonotypes. MiTCR v1.1 was used to align clonotypes to the IMGT TRBV, TRBD and TRBJ reference segments. Only V-J combinations with frequency above 0.0001, covering 99% to 99.2% of repertoires, were analysed. A TCS score was defined as the ratio between F50 (clonal expansion) and ExV (chaos), using BLOSUM62-based TCRdist between CDR3 peptides within each V-J. Welch's t-statistics and random forest reduced roughly 530 V-J features to roughly 13, which were used in a naive Bayes classifier (R e1071). Clones were called with MiXCR by TCRdb after fastp trimmed the public reads at Q25, and only in-frame beta chains were retained. Each entry merges the rows of one CDR3 protein and shows their most common DNA and genes. What appears here as the V and J calls and clone size reflects TCRdb's work, not the paper's. The sample table contains a few hundred thousand distinct CDR3 sequences; only one count was recorded for approximately 18% of them. The ten largest clones take up under 45% of the sample.

This clonotype was seen many times. Its binding antigen is unknown. It has no much larger one-base neighbor in the sample; base qualities were not kept. Ophthalmopathy patients had moderately to severely active disease, Clinical Activity Score of at least 3, NOSPECS grade of at least 4, and duration under 3 months. Patients with uncontrolled infections, other autoimmune diseases, pregnancy or lactation were excluded. Diagnoses were based on clinical symptoms, serum thyroxine and TRAb, thyroid ultrasound and orbital computed tomography. PBMCs were separated from 10 ml of fresh peripheral blood using Ficoll-Paque density gradient centrifugation. Total RNA was extracted using Trizol reagent, and RNA quality was assessed on an Agilent 2100 Bioanalyzer. Beyond this particular receptor, the publication reports: Most expanded thyroid clonotypes (frequency above 0.001) were also found in blood, which suggests that blood repertoires may mirror thyroid immune responses. In validation, the model predicted progression to ophthalmopathy a median of 6.5 months before onset, with about 64% sensitivity and roughly 73% specificity. A model built on a 13 V-J signature distinguished ophthalmopathy from stable hyperthyroidism, reaching around 87% sensitivity and under 84% specificity in cross-validation and 80%/75% in testing. No statistical method was used to fix the sample size in advance, and group allocation was not hidden from the investigators.

CDR1 and CDR2, looked up from the germline V gene, are SGHAT and FQNNGV. There are 16 amino acids in the CDR3, from cysteine to phenylalanine inclusive. Only CDR3 DNA is held: 48 bases, read in frame from base 1. V is clipped by 5 bases and J by 4 bases, and the sequence between their germline boundaries is 20 bases long. The sample taken for sequencing was blood. The TCR sequence derives from a man between 45 and 60 years old with Graves' ophthalmopathy. The chain was built from TRBV11-2 and TRBJ1-2; D gene: possibly TRBD1, on 5 matching bases. The sequence in DNA is TGTGCCAGCAGCCGTCCCGCACTGGGGGTTCTCTATGGCTACACCTTC. This yields the protein CASSRPALGVLYGYTF. Extended through the reference TRBV11-2 and TRBJ1-2 proteins, this CDR3 yields the full variable domain: EAGVAQSPRYKIIEKRQSVAFWCNPISGHATLYWYQQILGQGPKLLIQFQNNGVVDDSQLPKDRFSAERLKGVDSTLKIQPAKLEDSAVYLCASSRPALGVLYGYTFGSGTRLTVV.